The rows below give T cell receptor beta chains drawn from one sample of a study of long-term antiretroviral therapy in people with HIV. The repertoire was sequenced with immunoSEQ multiplex PCR; TCRdb's copy has only in-frame clones and lacks some. The data hold about 48,000 clones, with 84% observed a single time. The sample consisted of unsorted PBMCs, taken 0.8 years after starting antiretroviral therapy. These receptors were collected from a woman aged 18-30 years with HIV. The CDR3 runs from the conserved cysteine through the conserved F or W. The order of the fields is V gene, clone size, J gene, D gene, CDR3 protein, CDR3 DNA. A D gene is named only where the DNA matches it firmly. Clone size is shown for a subset of rows, as once, few, many or a class of expanded clone.

>TRBV6-5|-|TRBJ2-7|-
CASSYEGLFSEQYF
TGTGCCAGCAGTTACGAGGGCCTTTTTTCCGAGCAGTACTTC
>TRBV27|-|TRBJ1-5|-
CASSSTQDYSNQPQHF
TGTGCCAGCAGTTCAACCCAGGATTATAGCAATCAGCCCCAGCATTTT
>TRBV5-1|-|TRBJ2-1|-
CASSLAARPPRNEQFF
TGCGCCAGCAGCTTGGCGGCTAGACCTCCGCGCAATGAGCAGTTCTTC
>TRBV7-9|once|TRBJ2-2|-
CASSLSISGELFF
TGTGCCAGCAGCTTATCCATATCCGGGGAGCTGTTTTTT
>TRBV12-5|-|TRBJ2-7|TRBD1
CASASDRSDYEQYF
TGTGCTAGTGCTTCGGACAGGTCAGACTACGAGCAGTACTTC
>TRBV19|once|TRBJ1-2|-
CASDAGAGMTYGYTF
TGTGCCAGCGACGCCGGGGCAGGGATGACGTATGGCTACACCTTC
>TRBV5-4|few|TRBJ1-2|TRBD1
CASSLRGGGGDYGYTF
TGTGCCAGCAGCTTGAGAGGTGGAGGGGGCGACTATGGCTACACCTTC
>TRBV5-1|few|TRBJ1-3|-
CASSLAPGRADTIYF
TGCGCCAGCAGCTTGGCCCCGGGCAGGGCGGACACCATATATTTT
>TRBV9|once|TRBJ2-1|-
CASEGTEQFF
TGTGCCAGTGAGGGCACTGAGCAGTTCTTC
>TRBV10-3|-|TRBJ1-3|-
CAISDLRDPTYNSGNTIYF
TGTGCCATCAGTGATCTTCGGGACCCTACCTATAACTCTGGAAACACCATATATTTT
>TRBV9|-|TRBJ2-2|-
CASSVVITGELFF
TGTGCCAGCAGCGTAGTCATAACCGGGGAGCTGTTTTTT
>TRBV25-1|once|TRBJ1-1|-
CASSEWGLATEAFF
TGTGCCAGCAGTGAGTGGGGGCTTGCGACTGAAGCTTTCTTT
>TRBV28|-|TRBJ1-6|TRBD1
CAATGGNSPLHF
TGTGCCGCTACAGGGGGGAATTCACCCCTCCACTTT
>TRBV4-3|-|TRBJ1-5|-
CASSPGGDQPQHF
TGCGCCAGCAGCCCCGGGGGCGATCAGCCCCAGCATTTT
>TRBV28|-|TRBJ2-7|TRBD2
CATLLGSGRPKPYEQYF
TGTGCCACCCTCCTTGGTAGCGGGAGGCCCAAACCCTACGAGCAGTACTTC
>TRBV5-1|-|TRBJ2-7|-
CASSLEVASYYEQYF
TGCGCCAGCAGCTTGGAGGTGGCTAGCTACTACGAGCAGTACTTC
>TRBV28|-|TRBJ1-6|-
CASSLRRVGYNSPLHF
TGTGCCAGCAGTTTGCGCAGGGTGGGGTATAATTCACCCCTCCACTTT
>TRBV6-5|-|TRBJ2-3|-
CASSYSLGIPDTQYF
TGTGCCAGCAGTTACTCCTTGGGGATCCCAGATACGCAGTATTTT
>TRBV9|-|TRBJ1-1|-
CASSVTGTRKTEAFF
TGTGCCAGCAGCGTAACCGGGACACGGAAAACTGAAGCTTTCTTT
>TRBV15|-|TRBJ1-2|TRBD1
CATSRDPQGARGYTF
TGTGCCACCAGCAGAGATCCCCAGGGGGCGCGGGGCTACACCTTC
>TRBV15|-|TRBJ2-7|-
CATSTSGGQKSYEQYF
TGTGCCACCAGCACCTCGGGGGGACAGAAATCCTACGAGCAGTACTTC
>TRBV7-9|-|TRBJ2-7|TRBD1
CASSPLPGQGYEQYF
TGTGCCAGCAGCCCCCTTCCGGGACAGGGCTACGAGCAGTACTTC
>TRBV9|once|TRBJ2-3|TRBD1
CASSPRTGRSADTQYF
TGTGCCAGCAGCCCCCGGACAGGACGTAGCGCAGATACGCAGTATTTT
>TRBV10-3|-|TRBJ2-5|-
CAISDGAGIETQYF
TGTGCCATCAGTGATGGGGCGGGAATAGAGACCCAGTACTTC
>TRBV10-1|-|TRBJ2-3|-
CASSDGQGRFDTQYF
TGCGCCAGCAGTGATGGGCAGGGTCGATTTGATACGCAGTATTTT
>TRBV27|-|TRBJ2-5|TRBD2
CASTRGAGGRGETQYF
TGTGCCAGCACCCGGGGAGCGGGAGGGCGGGGGGAGACCCAGTACTTC
>TRBV10-2|-|TRBJ2-7|TRBD2
CASTGIVLSGREQYF
TGCGCCAGCACCGGGATAGTACTTAGCGGGAGAGAGCAGTACTTC
>TRBV28|once|TRBJ2-1|-
CASSLSGSLGYDEQFF
TGTGCCAGCAGTTTAAGTGGGAGTCTTGGATACGATGAGCAGTTCTTC
>TRBV28|-|TRBJ1-2|-
CASSTHGTSGSAGDGYTF
TGTGCCAGCAGTACTCACGGGACCTCGGGCTCCGCGGGGGATGGCTACACCTTC
>TRBV28|once|TRBJ1-2|TRBD1
CASRKFRTGGHGYTF
TGTGCCAGCAGAAAGTTTAGAACAGGGGGCCATGGCTACACCTTC
>TRBV7-9|-|TRBJ1-1|-
CASSFWDLRLNTEAFF
TGTGCCAGCAGCTTCTGGGACCTTAGGTTAAACACTGAAGCTTTCTTT
>TRBV7-8|-|TRBJ2-2|TRBD2
CASSFFPLAGVTNTGELFF
TGTGCCAGCAGCTTCTTCCCCCTAGCGGGAGTGACGAACACCGGGGAGCTGTTTTTT
>TRBV9|-|TRBJ2-2|TRBD2
CASSVGLAGGTGELFF
TGTGCCAGCAGCGTCGGACTAGCGGGAGGCACCGGGGAGCTGTTTTTT
>TRBV6-5|-|TRBJ2-5|-
CASSIRARKETQYF
TGTGCCAGCAGCATCCGGGCCAGGAAAGAGACCCAGTACTTC
>TRBV7-9|-|TRBJ2-7|TRBD1
CASQEQGAGMGGEQYF
TGTGCCAGCCAGGAACAGGGGGCGGGAATGGGGGGCGAGCAGTACTTC
>TRBV7-2|-|TRBJ2-7|-
CASSPRTGRGEQYF
TGCGCCAGCAGCCCCCGGACGGGCAGGGGCGAGCAGTACTTC
>TRBV12-5|-|TRBJ2-5|TRBD1
CASGLVIGTGGTETQYF
TGTGCTAGTGGCCTAGTGATTGGGACAGGGGGCACGGAGACCCAGTACTTC
>TRBV2|-|TRBJ1-1|-
CASSRGSTMNTEAFF
TGTGCCAGCTCCAGGGGCTCTACCATGAACACTGAAGCTTTCTTT
>TRBV29-1|-|TRBJ2-5|TRBD1
CSAAGGQGAGETQYF
TGCAGCGCCGCGGGAGGACAGGGGGCCGGGGAGACCCAGTACTTC
>TRBV7-8|-|TRBJ1-4|-
CASSQGPTTNEKLFF
TGTGCCAGCAGTCAGGGCCCGACAACTAATGAAAAACTGTTTTTT
>TRBV10-3|-|TRBJ1-1|-
CASNQGKMDTEAFF
TGTGCCAGCAACCAGGGGAAGATGGACACTGAAGCTTTCTTT